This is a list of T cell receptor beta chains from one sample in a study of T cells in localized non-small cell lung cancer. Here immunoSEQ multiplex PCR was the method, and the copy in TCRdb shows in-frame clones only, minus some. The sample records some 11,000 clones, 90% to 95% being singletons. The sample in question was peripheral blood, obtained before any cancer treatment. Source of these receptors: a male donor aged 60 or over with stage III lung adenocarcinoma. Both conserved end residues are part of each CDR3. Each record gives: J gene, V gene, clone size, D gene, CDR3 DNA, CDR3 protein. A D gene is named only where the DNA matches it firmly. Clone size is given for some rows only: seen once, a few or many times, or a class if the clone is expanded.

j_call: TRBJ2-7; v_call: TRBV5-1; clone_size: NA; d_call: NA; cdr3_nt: TGCGCCAGCAGCTTGGACGGGTCCCGTTACGATGGGCAGTACTTC; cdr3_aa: CASSLDGSRYDGQYF
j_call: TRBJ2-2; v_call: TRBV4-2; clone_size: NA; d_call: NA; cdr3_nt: TGTGCCAGCAGCCAGTTGACAGGAAGCTACACCGGGGAGCTGTTTTTT; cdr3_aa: CASSQLTGSYTGELFF
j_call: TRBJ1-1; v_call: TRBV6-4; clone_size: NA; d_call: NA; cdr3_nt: TGTGCCAGCAGTGACTCGGGACGGTCAAACACTGAAGCTTTCTTT; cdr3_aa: CASSDSGRSNTEAFF
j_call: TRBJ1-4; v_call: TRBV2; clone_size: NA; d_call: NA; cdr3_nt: TGTGCCAGCAGTGAAGAGGGCAGTGAAAAACTGTTTTTT; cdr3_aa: CASSEEGSEKLFF
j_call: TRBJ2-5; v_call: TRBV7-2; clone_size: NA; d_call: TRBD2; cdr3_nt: TGTGCCAGCAGCCCTCTGGGAGCGGGATTCCCAGAGACCCAGTACTTC; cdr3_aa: CASSPLGAGFPETQYF
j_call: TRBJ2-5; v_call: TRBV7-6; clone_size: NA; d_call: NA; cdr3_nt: TGTGCCAGCAGCTTAAGGGCACAGGGCTGGGGGCAAGAGACCCAGTACTTC; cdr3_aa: CASSLRAQGWGQETQYF
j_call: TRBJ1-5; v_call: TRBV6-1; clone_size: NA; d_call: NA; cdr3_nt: TGTGCCAGCAGGGACAGTTTTAATCAGCCCCAGCATTTT; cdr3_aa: CASRDSFNQPQHF
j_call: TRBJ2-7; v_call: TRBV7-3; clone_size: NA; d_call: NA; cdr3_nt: TGTGCCAGCAGCTTGGGCAACTCCTACGAGCAGTACTTC; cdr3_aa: CASSLGNSYEQYF
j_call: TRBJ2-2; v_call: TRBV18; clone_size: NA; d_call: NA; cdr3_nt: TGTGCCAGCTCACCTCGGGAATCGAACACCGGGGAGCTGTTTTTT; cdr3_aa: CASSPRESNTGELFF
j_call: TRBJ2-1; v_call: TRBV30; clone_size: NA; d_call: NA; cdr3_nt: TGTGCCTGGAATAAAGGAAGCTCCTACAATGAGCAGTTCTTC; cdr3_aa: CAWNKGSSYNEQFF
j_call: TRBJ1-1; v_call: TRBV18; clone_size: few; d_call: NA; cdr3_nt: TGTGCCAGCTCCTTCGACATGACCAACACTGAAGCTTTCTTT; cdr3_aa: CASSFDMTNTEAFF
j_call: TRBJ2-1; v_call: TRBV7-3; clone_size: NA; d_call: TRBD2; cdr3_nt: TGTGCCAGCAGCGGGAGAGCGGGAACTTCCAATGAGCAGTTCTTC; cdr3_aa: CASSGRAGTSNEQFF
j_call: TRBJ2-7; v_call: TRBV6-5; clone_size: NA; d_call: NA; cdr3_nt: TGTGCCAGCAGTAACAGGGAATCGGGCGAGCAGTACTTC; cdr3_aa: CASSNRESGEQYF
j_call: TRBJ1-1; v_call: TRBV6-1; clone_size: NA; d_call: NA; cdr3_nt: TGTGCCAGCAGTGGCTCAATTGGAGGGGCGAACACTGAAGCTTTCTTT; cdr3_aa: CASSGSIGGANTEAFF
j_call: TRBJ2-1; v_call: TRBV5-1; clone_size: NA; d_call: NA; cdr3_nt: TGCGCCAGCAGCTTGGAGGGTGTAGGACTCGGCAACTACAATGAGCAGTTCTTC; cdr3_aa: CASSLEGVGLGNYNEQFF
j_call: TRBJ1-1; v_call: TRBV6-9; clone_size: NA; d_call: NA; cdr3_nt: TGTGCCAGCACTCAGACAGTAAAGAACACTGAAGCTTTCTTT; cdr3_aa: CASTQTVKNTEAFF
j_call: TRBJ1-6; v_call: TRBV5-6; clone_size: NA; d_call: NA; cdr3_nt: TGTGCCAGCAGCTTGGGTAGAGGGAGACATTCACCCCTCCACTTT; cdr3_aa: CASSLGRGRHSPLHF
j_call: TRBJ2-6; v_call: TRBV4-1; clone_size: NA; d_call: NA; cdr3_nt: TGCGCCAGCAGCCAACAACCAGGGGTTGGGGCCAACGTCCTGACTTTC; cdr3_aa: CASSQQPGVGANVLTF
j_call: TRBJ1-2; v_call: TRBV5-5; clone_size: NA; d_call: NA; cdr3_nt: TGTGCCAGCAGCCGGGGTTCAGGGCAGGGCCTACTGTATGGCTACACCTTC; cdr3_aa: CASSRGSGQGLLYGYTF
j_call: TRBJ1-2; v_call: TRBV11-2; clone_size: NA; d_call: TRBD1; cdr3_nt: TGTGCCAGCAGCTTATCGGGACAGACCTATGGCTACACCTTC; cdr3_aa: CASSLSGQTYGYTF
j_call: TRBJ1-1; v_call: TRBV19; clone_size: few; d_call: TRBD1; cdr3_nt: TGTGCCAGTAGTAAGACAGGGGGCGGGTACACTGAAGCTTTCTTT; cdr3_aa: CASSKTGGGYTEAFF
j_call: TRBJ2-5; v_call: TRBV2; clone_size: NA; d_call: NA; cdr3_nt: TGTGCCAGCAGCCTAGAAAGACTAGAGTCGAGGACCCAGTACTTC; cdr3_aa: CASSLERLESRTQYF
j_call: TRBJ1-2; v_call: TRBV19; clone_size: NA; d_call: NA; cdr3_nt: TGTGCCAGTAGTATAAACTATGGCTACACCTTC; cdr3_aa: CASSINYGYTF
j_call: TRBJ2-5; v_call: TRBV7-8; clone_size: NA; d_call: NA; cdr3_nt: TGTGCCAGCAGCCCCGGGACCACGTACCAAGAGACCCAGTACTTC; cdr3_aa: CASSPGTTYQETQYF
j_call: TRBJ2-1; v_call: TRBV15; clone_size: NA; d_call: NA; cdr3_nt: TGTGCCACCAGCAGAGGTAGTGCCCGCGATGAGCAGTTCTTC; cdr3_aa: CATSRGSARDEQFF
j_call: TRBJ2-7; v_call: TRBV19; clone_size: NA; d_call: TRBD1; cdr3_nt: TGTGCCAGTAGTAAAACCGGGACAGGGGGGCACGAGCAGTACTTC; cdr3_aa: CASSKTGTGGHEQYF
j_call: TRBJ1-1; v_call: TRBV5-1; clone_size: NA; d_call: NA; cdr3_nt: TGCGCCAGCAGCTCGACAGGGAACACTGAAGCTTTCTTT; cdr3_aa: CASSSTGNTEAFF
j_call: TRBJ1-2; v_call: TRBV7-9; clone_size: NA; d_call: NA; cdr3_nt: TGTGCCAGCAGCTTAGGTCTTACACCCGGGACCTCCTCTGGGGGTGGCTACACCTTC; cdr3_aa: CASSLGLTPGTSSGGGYTF
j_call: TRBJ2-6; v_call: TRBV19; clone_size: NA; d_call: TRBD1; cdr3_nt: TGTGCCAGTAGTACAACAGGGGCTGGGGCCAACGTCCTGACTTTC; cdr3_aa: CASSTTGAGANVLTF
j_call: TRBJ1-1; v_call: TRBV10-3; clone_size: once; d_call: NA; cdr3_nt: TGTGCCATCAGTGATCAGACGAAGAACACTGAAGCTTTCTTT; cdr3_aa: CAISDQTKNTEAFF
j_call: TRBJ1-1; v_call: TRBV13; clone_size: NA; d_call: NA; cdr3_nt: TGTGCCAGCAGCCGAAGGAGTGAAGCTTTCTTT; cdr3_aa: CASSRRSEAFF
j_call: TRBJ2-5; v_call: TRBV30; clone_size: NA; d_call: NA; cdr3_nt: TGTGCCTGGGAGGGACAACAACAAGAGACCCAGTACTTC; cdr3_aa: CAWEGQQQETQYF
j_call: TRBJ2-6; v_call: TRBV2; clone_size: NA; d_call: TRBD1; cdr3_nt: TGTGCCAGTTTCAGGGGGACTGGGGCCAACGTCCTGACTTTC; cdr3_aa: CASFRGTGANVLTF
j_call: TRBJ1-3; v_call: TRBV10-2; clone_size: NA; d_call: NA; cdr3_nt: TGCGCCAGCAGTGAGACAGGGAGAGGAAACACCATATATTTT; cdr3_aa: CASSETGRGNTIYF
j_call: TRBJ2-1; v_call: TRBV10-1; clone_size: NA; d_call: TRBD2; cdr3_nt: TGCGCCAGCAGTGACTCTAGCGGGAGAGGAGATGAGCAGTTCTTC; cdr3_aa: CASSDSSGRGDEQFF
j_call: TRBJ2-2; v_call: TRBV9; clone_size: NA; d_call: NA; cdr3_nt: TGTGCCAGCAGCGTATCCGCGACAAGCGTGTACACCGGGGAGCTGTTTTTT; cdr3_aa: CASSVSATSVYTGELFF
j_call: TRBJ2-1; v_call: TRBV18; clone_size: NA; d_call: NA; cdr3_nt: TGTGCCAGCTCACCCATGGGAAGCTCCTACAATGAGCAGTTCTTC; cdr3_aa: CASSPMGSSYNEQFF
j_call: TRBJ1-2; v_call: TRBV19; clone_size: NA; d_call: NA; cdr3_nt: TGTGCCAGTAAGGTGGGCGGCCCCTATGGCTACACCTTC; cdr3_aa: CASKVGGPYGYTF
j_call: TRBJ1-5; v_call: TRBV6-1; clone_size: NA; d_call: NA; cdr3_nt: TGTGCCAGCGCACAGTCGGCCGGCCCACATCAGCCCCAGCATTTT; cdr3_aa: CASAQSAGPHQPQHF
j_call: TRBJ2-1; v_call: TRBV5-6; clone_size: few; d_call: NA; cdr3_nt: TGTGCCAGCCAGGACTGGAACAATGAGCAGTTCTTC; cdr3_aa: CASQDWNNEQFF
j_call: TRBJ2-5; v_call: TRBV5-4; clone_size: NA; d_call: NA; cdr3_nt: TGTGCCAGCAGCTTGGGTGGTCAGGGGAGGGGCCAAGAGACCCAGTACTTC; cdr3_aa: CASSLGGQGRGQETQYF
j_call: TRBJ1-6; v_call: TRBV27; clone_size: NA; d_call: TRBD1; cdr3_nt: TGTGCCAGCAGTATTGGGACAGGGGGTAATTCACCCCTCCACTTT; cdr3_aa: CASSIGTGGNSPLHF
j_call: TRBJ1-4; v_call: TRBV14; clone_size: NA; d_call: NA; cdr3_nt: TGTGCCAGCAGCTCTCCGGGGGGAACTAATGAAAAACTGTTTTTT; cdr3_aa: CASSSPGGTNEKLFF
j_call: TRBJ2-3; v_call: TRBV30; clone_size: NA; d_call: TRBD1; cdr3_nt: TGTGCCTGGGGGGGCCACAGGGGAAGCACAGATACGCAGTATTTT; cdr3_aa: CAWGGHRGSTDTQYF
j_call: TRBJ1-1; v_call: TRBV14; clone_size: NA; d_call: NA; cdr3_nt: TGTGCCAGCAGCCGCAACAGGGTCACTGAAGCTTTCTTT; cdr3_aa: CASSRNRVTEAFF
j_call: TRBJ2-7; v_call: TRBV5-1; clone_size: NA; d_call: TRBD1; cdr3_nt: TGCGCCAGCAGCTTGGCGGCAGGGGGCTACGAGCAGTACTTC; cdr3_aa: CASSLAAGGYEQYF
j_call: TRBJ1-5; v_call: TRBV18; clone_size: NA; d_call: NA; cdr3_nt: TGTGCCAGCTCACCGAGGACAGTTAGCAATCAGCCCCAGCATTTT; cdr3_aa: CASSPRTVSNQPQHF
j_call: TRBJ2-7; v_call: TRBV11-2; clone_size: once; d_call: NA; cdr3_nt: TGTGCCAGCAGCTTAGCGCAGGCAGGGGGGCGGCACGAGCAGTACTTC; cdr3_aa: CASSLAQAGGRHEQYF